The entry below describes one TCR beta chain. Original processing notes: How many nucleated cells were present was estimated from reference gene primer amplification. The method was immunoSEQ multiplex PCR; TCRdb's version includes in-frame clones alone and lacks a portion of them. That table is the source of V, J and clone size, and D and trimming were worked out from the DNA. The sample contains over 200,000 clones, 87% of which appear only once. The sample originates from a study of blood T cell repertoires in COVID-19. Study information: Sites across the United States, Italy and Spain contributed samples from acute and convalescent COVID-19. T cells, B-cell-depleted T cells, or PBMCs provided the cDNA or gDNA that served as material.

The CDR3 is 11 amino acids. V shed 5 bases and J shed 10 bases, with 12 bases lying between them. Germline V lookup: CDR1 DFQATT, CDR2 SNEGSKA (reference sequence). The sequence derives from a woman aged 18-29 years who had recovered from COVID-19. Sequencing was carried out using peripheral blood. The chain recombines TRBV20-1 with TRBJ2-1; no definite D call. The CDR3, as DNA: TGCAGTGCTCGGCGCCCCAGGGAGCAGTTCTTC. Protein: CSARRPREQFF.